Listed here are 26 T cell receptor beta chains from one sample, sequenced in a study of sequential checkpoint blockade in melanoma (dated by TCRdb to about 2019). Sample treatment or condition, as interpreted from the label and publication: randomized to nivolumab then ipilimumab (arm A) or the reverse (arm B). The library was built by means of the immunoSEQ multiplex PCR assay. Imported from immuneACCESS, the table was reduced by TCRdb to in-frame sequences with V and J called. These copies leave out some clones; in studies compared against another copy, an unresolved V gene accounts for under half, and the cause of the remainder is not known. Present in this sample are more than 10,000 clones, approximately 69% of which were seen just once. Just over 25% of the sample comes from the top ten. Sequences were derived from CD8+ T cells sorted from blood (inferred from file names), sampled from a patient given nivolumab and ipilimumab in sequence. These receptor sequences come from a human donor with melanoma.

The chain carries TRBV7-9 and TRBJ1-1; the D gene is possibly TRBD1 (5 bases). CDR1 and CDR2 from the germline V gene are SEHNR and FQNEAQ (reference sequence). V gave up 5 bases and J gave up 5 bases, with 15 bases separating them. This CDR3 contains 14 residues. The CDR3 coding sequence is TGTGCCAGCAGCCCCGTCAGGGTGGGAACTGAAGCTTTCTTT. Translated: CASSPVRVGTEAFF.

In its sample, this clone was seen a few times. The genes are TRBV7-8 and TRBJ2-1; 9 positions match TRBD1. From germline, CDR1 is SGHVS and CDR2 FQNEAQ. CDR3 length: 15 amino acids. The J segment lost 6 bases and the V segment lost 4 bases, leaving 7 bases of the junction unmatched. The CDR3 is CASSSPEDRGNEQFF. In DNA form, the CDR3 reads TGTGCCAGCAGCTCCCCCGAGGACAGGGGCAATGAGCAGTTCTTC.

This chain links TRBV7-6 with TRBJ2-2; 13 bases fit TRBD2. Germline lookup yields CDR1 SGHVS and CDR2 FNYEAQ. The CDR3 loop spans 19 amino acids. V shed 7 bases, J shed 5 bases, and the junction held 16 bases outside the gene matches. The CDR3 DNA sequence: TGTGCCAGCACTCGGACTAGCGGGAGTGGGGTATTAGTGACCGGGGAGCTGTTTTTT. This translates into CASTRTSGSGVLVTGELFF.

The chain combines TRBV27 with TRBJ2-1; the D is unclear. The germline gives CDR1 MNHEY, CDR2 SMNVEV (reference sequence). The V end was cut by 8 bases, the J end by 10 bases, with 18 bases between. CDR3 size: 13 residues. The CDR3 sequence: CASAAYIAIEQFF. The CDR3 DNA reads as TGTGCCAGCGCGGCTTATATTGCAATCGAGCAGTTCTTC.

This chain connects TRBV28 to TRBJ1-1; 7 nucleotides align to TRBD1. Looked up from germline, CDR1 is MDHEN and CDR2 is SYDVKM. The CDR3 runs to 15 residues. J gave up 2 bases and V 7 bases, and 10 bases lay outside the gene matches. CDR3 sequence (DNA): TGTGCCAGCAACACCGATGGGACAGAAAACACTGAAGCTTTCTTT. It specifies CASNTDGTENTEAFF.

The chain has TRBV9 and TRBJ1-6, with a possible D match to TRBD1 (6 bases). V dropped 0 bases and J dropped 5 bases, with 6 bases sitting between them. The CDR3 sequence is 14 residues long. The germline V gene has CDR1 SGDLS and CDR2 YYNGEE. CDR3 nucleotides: TGTGCCAGCAGCGTAGGGACAGATAATTCACCCCTCCACTTT. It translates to CASSVGTDNSPLHF.

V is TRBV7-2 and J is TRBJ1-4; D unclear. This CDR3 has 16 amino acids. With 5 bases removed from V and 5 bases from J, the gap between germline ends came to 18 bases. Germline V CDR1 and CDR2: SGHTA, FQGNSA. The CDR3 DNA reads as TGTGCCAGCAGCGAGAGGCCCGGGATTACGAATGAAAAACTGTTTTTT. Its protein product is CASSERPGITNEKLFF.

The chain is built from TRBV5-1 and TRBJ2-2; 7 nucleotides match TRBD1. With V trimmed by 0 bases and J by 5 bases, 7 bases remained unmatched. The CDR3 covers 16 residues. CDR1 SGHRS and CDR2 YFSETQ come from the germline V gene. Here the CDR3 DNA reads TGCGCCAGCAGCTTGGTGCTGGGACAGACTACCGGGGAGCTGTTTTTT. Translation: CASSLVLGQTTGELFF.

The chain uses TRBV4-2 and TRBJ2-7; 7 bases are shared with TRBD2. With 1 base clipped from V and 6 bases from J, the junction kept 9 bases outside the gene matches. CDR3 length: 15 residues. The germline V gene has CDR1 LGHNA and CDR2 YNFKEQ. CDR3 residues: CASSQGGGGPFEQYF. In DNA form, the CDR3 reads TGTGCCAGCAGCCAAGGTGGGGGAGGGCCGTTCGAGCAGTACTTC.

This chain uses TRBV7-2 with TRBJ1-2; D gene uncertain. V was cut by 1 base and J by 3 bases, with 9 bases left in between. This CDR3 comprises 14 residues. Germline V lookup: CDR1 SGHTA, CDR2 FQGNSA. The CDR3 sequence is CASSLVPSDYGYTF. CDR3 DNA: TGTGCCAGCAGCTTAGTCCCGTCCGACTATGGCTACACCTTC.

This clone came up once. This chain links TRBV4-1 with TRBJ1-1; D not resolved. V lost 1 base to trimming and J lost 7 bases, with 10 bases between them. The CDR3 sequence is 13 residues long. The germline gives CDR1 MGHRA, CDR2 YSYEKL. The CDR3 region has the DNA TGCGCCAGCAGCCAAGGTCTCAGGATTGAAGCTTTCTTT. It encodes CASSQGLRIEAFF.

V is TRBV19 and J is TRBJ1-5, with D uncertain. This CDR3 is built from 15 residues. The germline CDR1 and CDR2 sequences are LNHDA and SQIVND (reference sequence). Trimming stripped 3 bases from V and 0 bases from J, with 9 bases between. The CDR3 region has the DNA TGTGCCAGTAGTATCTCAGATTATAGCAATCAGCCCCAGCATTTT. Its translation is CASSISDYSNQPQHF.

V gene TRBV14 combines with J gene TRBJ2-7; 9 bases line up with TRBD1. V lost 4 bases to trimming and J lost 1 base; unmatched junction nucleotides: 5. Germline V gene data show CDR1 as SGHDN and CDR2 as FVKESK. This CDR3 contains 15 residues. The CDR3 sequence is CASSRSGTGSYEQYF. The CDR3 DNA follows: TGTGCCAGCAGCCGGTCCGGGACAGGGTCCTACGAGCAGTACTTC.

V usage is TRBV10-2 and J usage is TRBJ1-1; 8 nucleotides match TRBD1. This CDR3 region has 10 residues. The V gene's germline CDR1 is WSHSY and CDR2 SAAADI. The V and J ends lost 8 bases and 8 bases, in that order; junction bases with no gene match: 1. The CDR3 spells CASRDREAFF. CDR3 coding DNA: TGCGCCAGCCGGGACAGGGAAGCTTTCTTT.

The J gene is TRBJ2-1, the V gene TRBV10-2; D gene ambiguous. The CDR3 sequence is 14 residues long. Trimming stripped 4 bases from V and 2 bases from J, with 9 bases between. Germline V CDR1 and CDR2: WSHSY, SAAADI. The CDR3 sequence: CASSGAPTYNEQFF. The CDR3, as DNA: TGCGCCAGCAGTGGGGCTCCAACCTACAATGAGCAGTTCTTC.

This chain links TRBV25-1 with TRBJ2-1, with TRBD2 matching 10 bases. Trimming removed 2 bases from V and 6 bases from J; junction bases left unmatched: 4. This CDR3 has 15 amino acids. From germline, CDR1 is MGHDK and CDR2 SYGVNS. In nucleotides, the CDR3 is TGTGCCAGCAGTGAAGGGACTAGCGTAATCAATGAGCAGTTCTTC. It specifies CASSEGTSVINEQFF.

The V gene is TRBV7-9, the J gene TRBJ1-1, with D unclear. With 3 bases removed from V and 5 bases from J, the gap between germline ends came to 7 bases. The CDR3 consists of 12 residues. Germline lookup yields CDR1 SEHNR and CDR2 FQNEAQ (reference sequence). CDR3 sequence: CASSFGLTEAFF. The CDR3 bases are TGTGCCAGCAGCTTTGGACTGACTGAAGCTTTCTTT. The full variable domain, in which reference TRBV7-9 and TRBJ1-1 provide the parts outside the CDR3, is DTGVSQNPRHKITKRGQNVTFRCDPISEHNRLYWYRQTLGQGPEFLTYFQNEAQLEKSRLLSDRFSAERPKGSFSTLEIQRTEQGDSAMYLCASSFGLTEAFFGQGTRLTVV.

Written as DNA, the CDR3 is TGTGCCAGCAGCTTATGGGGCAGAGTTGGCCACGAGCAGTACTTC. Protein product: CASSLWGRVGHEQYF. The rearrangement links TRBV7-8 to TRBJ2-5; possibly TRBD1 for D (5 bases). The closer fit of TRBJ2-7 to the DNA end suggests the J call may be wrong. The CDR3 has 15 amino acids. CDR1 is SGHVS, CDR2 FQNEAQ, per germline.

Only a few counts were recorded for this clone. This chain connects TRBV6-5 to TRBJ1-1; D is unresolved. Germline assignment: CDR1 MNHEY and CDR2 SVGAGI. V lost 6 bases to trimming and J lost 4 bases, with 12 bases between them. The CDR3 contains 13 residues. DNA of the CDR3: TGTGCCAGCAGAGACCCAGGAGGCACTGAAGCTTTCTTT. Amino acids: CASRDPGGTEAFF.

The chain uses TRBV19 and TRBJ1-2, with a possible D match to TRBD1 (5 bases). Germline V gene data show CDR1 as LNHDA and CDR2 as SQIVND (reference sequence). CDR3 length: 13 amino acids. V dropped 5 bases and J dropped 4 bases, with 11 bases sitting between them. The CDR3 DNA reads TGTGCCAGTAGTTTCAGGGAGGGCTATGGCTACACCTTC. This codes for CASSFREGYGYTF.

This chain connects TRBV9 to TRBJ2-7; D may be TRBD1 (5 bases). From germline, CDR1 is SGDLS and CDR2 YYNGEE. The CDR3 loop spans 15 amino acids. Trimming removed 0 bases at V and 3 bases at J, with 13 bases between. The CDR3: CASSVAAGQSYEQYF. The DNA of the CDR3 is TGTGCCAGCAGCGTAGCGGCAGGGCAAAGCTACGAGCAGTACTTC.

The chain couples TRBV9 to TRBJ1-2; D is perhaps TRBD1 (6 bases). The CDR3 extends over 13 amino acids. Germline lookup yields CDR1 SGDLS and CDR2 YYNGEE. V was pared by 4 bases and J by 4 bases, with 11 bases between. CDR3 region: CASSPVDSYGYTF. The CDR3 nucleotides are TGTGCCAGCAGCCCAGTGGACAGCTATGGCTACACCTTC. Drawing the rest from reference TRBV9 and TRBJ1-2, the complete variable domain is DSGVTQTPKHLITATGQRVTLRCSPRSGDLSVYWYQQSLDQGLQFLIQYYNGEERAKGNILERFSAQQFPDLHSELNLSSLELGDSALYFCASSPVDSYGYTFGSGTRLTVV.

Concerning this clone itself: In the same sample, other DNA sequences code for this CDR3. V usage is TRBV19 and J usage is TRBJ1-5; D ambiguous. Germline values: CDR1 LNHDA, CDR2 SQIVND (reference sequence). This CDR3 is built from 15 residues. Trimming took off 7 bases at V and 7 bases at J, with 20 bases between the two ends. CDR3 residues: CASNPGFLGGQPQHF. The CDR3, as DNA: TGTGCCAGTAACCCAGGCTTTCTGGGTGGGCAGCCCCAGCATTTT.

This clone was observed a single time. DNA for the CDR3: TGTGCCATCCGGGACAGCAGTAACTATGGCTACACCTTC. It yields the protein CAIRDSSNYGYTF. This sequence joins TRBV10-3 and TRBJ1-2; 7 bases agree with TRBD1. V was pared by 8 bases and J by 1 base, with 4 bases of the junction left unmatched. The CDR3 is 13 residues long. The germline V gene has CDR1 ENHRY and CDR2 SYGVKD.

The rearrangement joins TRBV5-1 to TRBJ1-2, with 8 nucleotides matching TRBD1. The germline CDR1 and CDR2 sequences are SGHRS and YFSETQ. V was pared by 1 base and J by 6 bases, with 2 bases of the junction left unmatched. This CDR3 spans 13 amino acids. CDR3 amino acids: CASSLSTGDGYTF. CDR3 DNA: TGCGCCAGCAGCTTGTCGACAGGGGATGGCTACACCTTC.

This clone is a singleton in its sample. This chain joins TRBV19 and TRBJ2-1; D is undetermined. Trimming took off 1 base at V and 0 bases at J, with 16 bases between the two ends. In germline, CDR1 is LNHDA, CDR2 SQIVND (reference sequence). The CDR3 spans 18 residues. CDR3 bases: TGTGCCAGTAGTATAGCCATTAGATCGGTTAGCTCCTACAATGAGCAGTTCTTC. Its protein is CASSIAIRSVSSYNEQFF.